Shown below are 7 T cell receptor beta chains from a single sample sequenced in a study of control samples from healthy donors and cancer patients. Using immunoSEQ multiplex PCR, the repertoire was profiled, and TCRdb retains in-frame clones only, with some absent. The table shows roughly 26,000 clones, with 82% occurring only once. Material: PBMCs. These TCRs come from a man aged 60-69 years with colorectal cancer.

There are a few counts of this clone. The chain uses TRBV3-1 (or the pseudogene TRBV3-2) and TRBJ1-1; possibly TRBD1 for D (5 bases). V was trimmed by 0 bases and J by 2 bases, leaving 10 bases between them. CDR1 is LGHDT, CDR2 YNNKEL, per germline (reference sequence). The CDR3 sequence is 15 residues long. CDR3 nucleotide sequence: TGTGCCAGCAGCCAAGATGGGGGGGTAAACACTGAAGCTTTCTTT. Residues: CASSQDGGVNTEAFF.

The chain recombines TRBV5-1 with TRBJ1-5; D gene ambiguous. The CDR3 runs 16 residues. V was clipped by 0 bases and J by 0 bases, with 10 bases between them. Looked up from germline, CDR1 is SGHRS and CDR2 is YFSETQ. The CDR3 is CASSLGYRDSNQPQHF. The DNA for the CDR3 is TGCGCCAGCAGCTTGGGGTACAGAGATAGCAATCAGCCCCAGCATTTT.

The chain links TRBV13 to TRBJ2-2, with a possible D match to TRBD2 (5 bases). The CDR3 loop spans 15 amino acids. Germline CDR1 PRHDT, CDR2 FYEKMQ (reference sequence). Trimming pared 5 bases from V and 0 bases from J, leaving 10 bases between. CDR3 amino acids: CASSPRETNTGELFF. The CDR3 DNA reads TGTGCCAGCAGCCCAAGGGAGACGAACACCGGGGAGCTGTTTTTT.

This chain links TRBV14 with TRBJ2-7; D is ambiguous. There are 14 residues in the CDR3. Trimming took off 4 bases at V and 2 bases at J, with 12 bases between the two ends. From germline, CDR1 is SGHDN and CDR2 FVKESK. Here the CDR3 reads CASSPRWFAYEQYF. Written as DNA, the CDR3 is TGTGCCAGCAGCCCCCGGTGGTTCGCCTACGAGCAGTACTTC.

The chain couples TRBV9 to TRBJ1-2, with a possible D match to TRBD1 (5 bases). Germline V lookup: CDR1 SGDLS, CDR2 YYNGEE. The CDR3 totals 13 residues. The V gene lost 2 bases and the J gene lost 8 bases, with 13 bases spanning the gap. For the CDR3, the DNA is TGTGCCAGCAGCGTTGGGACCCCGACGGGCTACACCTTC. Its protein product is CASSVGTPTGYTF. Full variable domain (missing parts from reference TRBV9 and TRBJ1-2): DSGVTQTPKHLITATGQRVTLRCSPRSGDLSVYWYQQSLDQGLQFLIQYYNGEERAKGNILERFSAQQFPDLHSELNLSSLELGDSALYFCASSVGTPTGYTFGSGTRLTVV.

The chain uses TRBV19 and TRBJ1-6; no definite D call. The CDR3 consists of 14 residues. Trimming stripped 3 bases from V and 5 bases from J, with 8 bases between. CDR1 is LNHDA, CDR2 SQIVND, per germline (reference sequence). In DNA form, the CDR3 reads TGTGCCAGTAGTATCGGAGGGAATAATTCACCCCTCCACTTT. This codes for CASSIGGNNSPLHF. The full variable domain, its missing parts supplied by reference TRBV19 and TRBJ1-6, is DGGITQSPKYLFRKEGQNVTLSCEQNLNHDAMYWYRQDPGQGLRLIYYSQIVNDFQKGDIAEGYSVSREKKESFPLTVTSAQKNPTAFYLCASSIGGNNSPLHFGNGTRLTVT.

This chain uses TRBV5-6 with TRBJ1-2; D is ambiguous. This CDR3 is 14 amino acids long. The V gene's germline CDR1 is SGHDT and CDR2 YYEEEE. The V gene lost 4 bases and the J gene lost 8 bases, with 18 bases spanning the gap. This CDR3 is CASSLPGAEGGYTF. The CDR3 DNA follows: TGTGCCAGCAGCCTGCCGGGAGCGGAAGGGGGCTACACCTTC.